The 8 T cell receptor beta chains reported below all come from one sample, sequenced in a study of blood T cell repertoires in COVID-19. Clones were sequenced by immunoSEQ multiplex PCR, and TCRdb holds only the in-frame ones, with some missing. The sample has 150,000 to 200,000 clones, roughly three quarters seen once. The specimen sequenced was PBMCs or T cells enriched from blood (not recorded which). Every receptor here comes from a woman aged 45 to 65 with acute COVID-19.

The J gene is TRBJ1-3, the V gene TRBV28; maybe TRBD1 (6 bases). The V and J ends lost 10 bases and 1 base respectively, with 11 bases between them. The CDR3 runs 13 residues. CDR1 MDHEN and CDR2 SYDVKM come from the germline V gene. Here the CDR3 reads CATLRGSGNTIYF. CDR3 DNA sequence: TGTGCCACCCTTAGGGGGTCTGGAAACACCATATATTTT.

V is TRBV7-2 and J is TRBJ1-1; a weak D match, TRBD1 (5 bases). Germline CDR1 SGHTA, CDR2 FQGNSA. The CDR3 spans 13 residues. V shed 2 bases and J shed 10 bases, with 14 bases lying between them. As DNA, the CDR3 is TGTGCCAGCAGCTTAAGTGGTGGGGCATCAGCTTTCTTT. This encodes CASSLSGGASAFF.

The CDR3 DNA sequence: TGTGCCACCGAGGGCAACTATGGCTACACCTTC. Translating gives CATEGNYGYTF. The chain employs TRBV24-1 and TRBJ1-2; D gene ambiguous. In germline, CDR1 is KGHDR, CDR2 SFDVKD. The V end lost 9 bases, the J end lost 2 bases, and 6 bases lay between the germline ends. CDR3 length: 11 amino acids.

The V gene is TRBV18, the J gene TRBJ1-6; TRBD1 matches 7 bases. CDR1 KGHSH and CDR2 LQKENI come from the germline V gene. This CDR3 contains 17 residues. J was trimmed by 0 bases and V by 3 bases; bases with no gene match: 5. The CDR3 region has the DNA TGTGCCAGCTCACCCGTGGACAGGAGCTCCTATAATTCACCCCTCCACTTT. Translation: CASSPVDRSSYNSPLHF.

The genes are TRBV29-1 and TRBJ2-2; tentative D call: TRBD1 (5 bases). The CDR3 contains 14 residues. CDR1 and CDR2 from the germline V gene are SQVTM and ANQGSEA. V lost 5 bases, J lost 2 bases, and 12 bases lay in between. The CDR3 DNA sequence: TGCAGCGTTCGTGGGGCCCGTAACACCGGGGAGCTGTTTTTT. Encoded protein: CSVRGARNTGELFF.

The V and J genes are TRBV19 and TRBJ2-1; TRBD1 might be the D (5 bases). Trimming left V 8 bases short and J 0 bases short, with 11 bases between. This CDR3 spans 14 amino acids. Germline V CDR1 and CDR2: LNHDA, SQIVND (reference sequence). The CDR3 here is CASGAASSYNEQFF. CDR3 DNA: TGTGCCAGTGGGGCGGCAAGCTCCTACAATGAGCAGTTCTTC.

The chain is built from TRBV19 and TRBJ2-2, with 9 bases identical to TRBD1. V gave up 9 bases and J gave up 7 bases; unmatched junction bases: 9. Germline V gives CDR1 LNHDA, CDR2 SQIVND (reference sequence). The CDR3 is made up of 14 amino acids. CDR3 sequence reads: CASCWTGEDGELFF. The CDR3 DNA reads as TGTGCCAGCTGCTGGACAGGGGAGGACGGGGAGCTGTTTTTT.

This rearrangement joins TRBV10-1 to TRBJ2-6, with 8 nucleotides matching TRBD1. CDR3 length: 16 residues. V trimming: 5 bases; J trimming: 4 bases; junction bases outside the gene matches: 7. Germline CDR1 WNHNN, CDR2 SYGVQD (reference sequence). CDR3 DNA sequence: TGCGCCAGCAGTTCCGACAGGGGCGGCGGGGCCAACGTCCTGACTTTC. Protein: CASSSDRGGGANVLTF.